This note documents a single T cell receptor (beta chain) sequence. Its target is not known. CDR3 length equals 17 residues. These data come from a study of Ad26.COV2.S vaccination and SARS-CoV-2 variants. Study outcomes and limitations: The TCR-based breadth and depth measures might underestimate overall T cell responses. The breadth of spike-specific CD8+ and CD4+ T cell responses after vaccination was reportedly substantial.

Treatment noted: some 19 received Ad26.COV2.S at low or high dose, single or two shots; five or six received placebo; per-sample allocation not given. Day 63 after the first injection of vaccine or placebo was the sampling time. Participants' vaccine, an Ad26 vector, delivered Wuhan-strain SARS-CoV-2 spike. This table comes from immunoSEQ multiplex PCR, and its TCRdb copy is limited to in-frame clones, with some not included. The sample has 350,000 to 450,000 clones; approximately 90% are singletons. This sequence was found in a person between 18 and 65 years old who received the Ad26.COV2.S COVID-19 vaccine or a placebo. This specimen was peripheral blood, taken in a trial of Ad26.COV2.S vaccine versus placebo. The rearrangement joins TRBV21-1 to TRBJ2-5; the table's D call, TRBD2, has no DNA check behind it. TRBV21-1 represents a pseudogene. CDR3 in amino acids: CASSKRQHREGQETQYF. The DNA of the CDR3 is TGTGCCAGCAGCAAACGGCAGCACCGGGAGGGACAAGAGACCCAGTACTTC.